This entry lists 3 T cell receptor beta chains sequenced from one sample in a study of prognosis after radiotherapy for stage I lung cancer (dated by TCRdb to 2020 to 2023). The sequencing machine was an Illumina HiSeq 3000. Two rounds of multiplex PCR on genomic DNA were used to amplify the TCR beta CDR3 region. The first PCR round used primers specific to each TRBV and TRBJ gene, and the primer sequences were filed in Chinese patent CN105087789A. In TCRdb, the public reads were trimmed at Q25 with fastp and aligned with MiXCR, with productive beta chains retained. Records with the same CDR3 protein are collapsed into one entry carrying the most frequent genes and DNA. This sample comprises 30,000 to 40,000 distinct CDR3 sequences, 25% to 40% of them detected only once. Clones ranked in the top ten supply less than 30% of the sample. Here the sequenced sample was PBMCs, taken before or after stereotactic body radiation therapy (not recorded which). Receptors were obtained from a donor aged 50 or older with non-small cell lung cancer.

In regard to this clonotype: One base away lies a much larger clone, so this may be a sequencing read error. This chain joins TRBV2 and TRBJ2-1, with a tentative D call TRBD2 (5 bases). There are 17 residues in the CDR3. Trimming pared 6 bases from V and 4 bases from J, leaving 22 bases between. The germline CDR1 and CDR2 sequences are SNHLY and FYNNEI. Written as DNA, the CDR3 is TGTGCCAGCAGCCATTTGAGCGGATTAAAACTATACAATGAGCAGTTCTTC. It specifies CASSHLSGLKLYNEQFF.

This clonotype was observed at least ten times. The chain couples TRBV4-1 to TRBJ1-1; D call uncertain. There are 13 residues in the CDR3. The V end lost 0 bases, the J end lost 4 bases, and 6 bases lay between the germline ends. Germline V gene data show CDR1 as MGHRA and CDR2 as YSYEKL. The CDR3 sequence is CASSQEVSTEAFF. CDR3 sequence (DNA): TGCGCCAGCAGCCAAGAAGTATCCACTGAAGCTTTCTTT.

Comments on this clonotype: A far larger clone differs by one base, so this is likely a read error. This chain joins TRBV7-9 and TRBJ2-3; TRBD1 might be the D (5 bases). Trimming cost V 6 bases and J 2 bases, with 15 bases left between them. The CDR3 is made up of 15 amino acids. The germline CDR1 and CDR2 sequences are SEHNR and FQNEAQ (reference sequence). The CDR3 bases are TGTGCCAGCAGTATTAGCTGGGGCCCCACAGATACGCAGTATTTT. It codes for CASSISWGPTDTQYF.